Shown below are 21 T cell receptor beta chains from a single sample sequenced in a study of T cells of healthy individuals. TCRdb reprocessed the 5' RACE reads via MiXCR and lists one record per CDR3 protein. The repertoire holds around 100,000 distinct CDR3 sequences, with 17% as singletons. These TCRs come from a human donor in good health.

Turning to this clonotype: Just one base apart from a much larger clone, this may be a read error. The CDR3 ends on some other residue instead of the conserved phenylalanine or tryptophan, so this is likely a read error. The chain carries TRBV9 and TRBJ1-4; D unclear. Germline assignment: CDR1 SGDLS and CDR2 YYNGEE. The CDR3 runs to 14 residues. Trimming removed 0 bases from V and 8 bases from J, with 11 bases in between. The DNA for the CDR3 is TGTGCCAGCAGCGTAGGGCCGGAGAGAGAAAAACTGTTTATT. Protein sequence: CASSVGPEREKLFI.

This chain links TRBV2 with TRBJ1-3; possible D gene TRBD1, 5 bases. This CDR3 comprises 12 residues. The V and J ends lost 8 bases and 7 bases respectively, with 12 bases between them. In germline, CDR1 is SNHLY, CDR2 FYNNEI. For the CDR3, the DNA is TGTGCCAGCGGCAGGGTAGGGAACACCATATATTTT. This translates into CASGRVGNTIYF.

The CDR3, as DNA: TGTGCCAGCAGCGTCAGTAGGAACACTGAAGCTTTCTTT. This gives the protein CASSVSRNTEAFF. This rearrangement joins TRBV11-1 to TRBJ1-1; D uncertain. Per the germline V gene, CDR1 is SGHAT and CDR2 is FQDESV (reference sequence). The CDR3 extends over 13 amino acids. Trimming removed 5 bases at V and 1 base at J, with 8 bases between. The full variable domain, rest sourced from reference TRBV11-1 and TRBJ1-1, is EAEVAQSPRYKITEKSQAVAFWCDPISGHATLYWYRQILGQGPELLVQFQDESVVDDSQLPKDRFSAERLKGVDSTLKIQPAELGDSAMYLCASSVSRNTEAFFGQGTRLTVV.

This clonotype was counted at least ten times. The CDR3 DNA follows: TGTGCCAGCAGCTTCCATATTAATGAGCAGTTCTTC. This translates into CASSFHINEQFF. The chain couples TRBV7-8 to TRBJ2-1; the D is unclear. Germline assignment: CDR1 SGHVS and CDR2 FQNEAQ. The V end was cut by 3 bases, the J end by 7 bases, with 7 bases between. The CDR3 length is 12 residues.

The chain carries TRBV24-1 and TRBJ1-1; D is ambiguous. V was cut by 4 bases and J by 1 base, with 6 bases left in between. CDR3 length: 13 residues. From germline, CDR1 is KGHDR and CDR2 SFDVKD. The CDR3 nucleotides read TGTGCCACCAGTGAAGCCTGGAACACTGAAGCTTTCTTT. Protein: CATSEAWNTEAFF.

This clonotype was counted many times. This chain uses TRBV2 with TRBJ2-2, with TRBD1 as a possible D gene (6 bases). This CDR3 region has 13 residues. The V end lost 10 bases, the J end lost 4 bases, and 13 bases lay between the germline ends. CDR1 is SNHLY and CDR2 is FYNNEI in the germline V gene. Here the CDR3 reads CATADSTTGELFF. DNA for the CDR3: TGTGCCACCGCGGACAGTACCACCGGGGAGCTGTTTTTT.

This clonotype has ten or more counts. The rearrangement joins TRBV25-1 to TRBJ1-1, with TRBD1 as a possible D gene (5 bases). The V gene lost 1 base and the J gene lost 8 bases, with 11 bases spanning the gap. Germline assignment: CDR1 MGHDK and CDR2 SYGVNS. The CDR3 runs to 13 residues. In DNA, the CDR3 is TGTGCCAGCAGTGAATTTGGGGCAGGAGAAGCTTTCTTT. It encodes CASSEFGAGEAFF.

This clonotype was detected only a few times. The V call is TRBV12-3 or TRBV12-4, the J call TRBJ2-6, with TRBD2 as a possible D gene (6 bases). The CDR3 runs to 20 residues. V was clipped by 6 bases and J by 0 bases, with 24 bases between them. The CDR3 nucleotides read TGTGCCAGCAGCCGTATGGTGGGTGGGACTGGCCTCTCTGGGGCCAACGTCCTGACTTTC. Translated, it gives CASSRMVGGTGLSGANVLTF.

This clonotype is a singleton in its sample. V is TRBV6-5 and J is TRBJ1-1, with D hard to call. V lost 10 bases to trimming and J lost 0 bases, with 9 bases between them. Per germline, CDR1 MNHEY and CDR2 SVGAGI. CDR3 length equals 12 residues. CDR3 coding DNA: TGTGCCATCTGGTCGGTGAACACTGAAGCTTTCTTT. The encoded protein is CAIWSVNTEAFF.

This rearrangement joins TRBV7-8 to TRBJ2-3, with 12 bases identical to TRBD2. The CDR3 loop spans 16 amino acids. Germline CDR1 and CDR2: SGHVS and FQNEAQ. Trimming removed 5 bases from V and 4 bases from J; junction bases left unmatched: 7. CDR3 amino acids: CASSIRTSGAPDTQYF. The CDR3 nucleotides read TGTGCCAGCAGCATAAGGACTAGCGGGGCGCCAGATACGCAGTATTTT.

This clonotype was detected only a few times. The J gene is TRBJ1-3, the V gene TRBV20-1, with TRBD1 identical over 9 bases. Trimming took 5 bases from V and 3 from J; bases not matched to a gene: 5. Germline CDR1 is DFQATT and CDR2 is SNEGSKA (reference sequence). The CDR3 has 14 residues. The CDR3 DNA reads TGCAGTGCTGGTACAGGGGGCTATGGAAACACCATATATTTT. Its protein product is CSAGTGGYGNTIYF.

This clonotype was detected ten times or more. This sequence joins TRBV20-1 and TRBJ2-7; D is possibly TRBD2 (5 bases). V gave up 5 bases and J gave up 5 bases, with 13 bases separating them. CDR1 is DFQATT and CDR2 is SNEGSKA in the germline V gene (reference sequence). The CDR3 spans 12 residues. The CDR3 here is CSASWERHEQYF. DNA for the CDR3: TGCAGTGCTTCCTGGGAGCGTCACGAGCAGTACTTC.

The chain joins TRBV9 to TRBJ2-7; D unclear. This CDR3 comprises 15 residues. V lost 0 bases and J 2 bases, leaving 12 bases between the germline ends. Germline CDR1 reads SGDLS; CDR2 reads YYNGEE. CDR3 in amino acids: CASSVEPQDTYEQYF. In nucleotides, the CDR3 is TGTGCCAGCAGCGTAGAGCCCCAAGACACCTACGAGCAGTACTTC.

This clonotype was picked up a small number of times. V usage is TRBV6-6 and J usage is TRBJ1-1, with TRBD1 matching over 10 bases. Germline V lookup: CDR1 MNHNY, CDR2 SVGAGI (reference sequence). V lost 6 bases and J lost 3; bases outside the gene matches: 4. The CDR3 sequence is 14 residues long. CDR3 in amino acids: CASRSGQGDTEAFF. The CDR3 DNA is TGTGCCAGCAGAAGCGGACAGGGGGACACTGAAGCTTTCTTT.

In DNA form, the CDR3 reads TGTGCCAGTAGTATCACAGGGGGCACTGAAGCTTTCTTT. Translated, it gives CASSITGGTEAFF. The rearrangement joins TRBV19 to TRBJ1-1; 8 positions match TRBD1. The length of the CDR3 is 13 residues. The J segment lost 4 bases and the V segment lost 3 bases, leaving 1 base of the junction unmatched. CDR1 and CDR2 (germline): LNHDA, SQIVND (reference sequence).

V and J are TRBV18 and TRBJ2-3; 7 bases align to TRBD2. The CDR3 totals 16 residues. From germline, CDR1 is KGHSH and CDR2 LQKENI. The trim removed 2 bases at V and 5 bases at J, leaving 10 bases unmatched. The CDR3 nucleotides are TGTGCCAGCTCACCAACCAGAGTAGCGGGTTTAGATACGCAGTATTTT. Translated: CASSPTRVAGLDTQYF.

The CDR3 is CASSRTGTGALTTGELFF. The CDR3 DNA follows: TGTGCCAGTAGTAGAACCGGGACAGGGGCCCTAACCACCGGGGAGCTGTTTTTT. The V call is TRBV19, the J call TRBJ2-2; 10 nucleotides agree with TRBD1. CDR1 LNHDA and CDR2 SQIVND come from the germline V gene (reference sequence). The CDR3 runs 18 residues. The J segment lost 4 bases and the V segment lost 4 bases, leaving 12 bases of the junction unmatched.

V is TRBV4-1 and J is TRBJ2-5; D is undetermined. The V and J ends lost 0 bases and 7 bases respectively, with 12 bases between them. Germline V gene lookup returns CDR1 MGHRA and CDR2 YSYEKL. The CDR3 sequence is 14 residues long. The CDR3: CASSQDVLSRTQYF. CDR3 nucleotide sequence: TGCGCCAGCAGCCAAGATGTCTTATCGAGGACCCAGTACTTC.

This clonotype was detected only a few times. The J gene is TRBJ1-1, the V gene TRBV2; 9 bases line up with TRBD1. The length of the CDR3 is 15 residues. Germline CDR1 is SNHLY and CDR2 is FYNNEI. J gave up 5 bases and V 3 bases, and 7 bases lay outside the gene matches. The CDR3, as DNA: TGTGCCAGCAGTGAGTCCGGGACAGGGTATACTGAAGCTTTCTTT. Its translation: CASSESGTGYTEAFF.

A note on this clonotype: This may be a read error, as it is one base from a much larger clone. The chain has TRBV27 and TRBJ2-7, with D perhaps matching TRBD2 (5 bases). Germline V gene sequence: CDR1 MNHEY, CDR2 SMNVEV (reference sequence). This CDR3 contains 13 residues. The CDR3 bases are TGTACCAGCAGCCCGGACTCATCCTACGAGCAGTACTTC. The encoded protein is CTSSPDSSYEQYF.

This clonotype was recorded a few times. The chain carries TRBV6-5 and TRBJ1-1; no firm D call. V was shortened by 2 bases and J by 6 bases, with 10 bases between the two germline ends. Germline loops: CDR1 MNHEY, CDR2 SVGAGI. This CDR3 has 13 residues. The CDR3 loop is CASSYKQESEAFF. The DNA for the CDR3 is TGTGCCAGCAGTTACAAGCAGGAGTCTGAAGCTTTCTTT.